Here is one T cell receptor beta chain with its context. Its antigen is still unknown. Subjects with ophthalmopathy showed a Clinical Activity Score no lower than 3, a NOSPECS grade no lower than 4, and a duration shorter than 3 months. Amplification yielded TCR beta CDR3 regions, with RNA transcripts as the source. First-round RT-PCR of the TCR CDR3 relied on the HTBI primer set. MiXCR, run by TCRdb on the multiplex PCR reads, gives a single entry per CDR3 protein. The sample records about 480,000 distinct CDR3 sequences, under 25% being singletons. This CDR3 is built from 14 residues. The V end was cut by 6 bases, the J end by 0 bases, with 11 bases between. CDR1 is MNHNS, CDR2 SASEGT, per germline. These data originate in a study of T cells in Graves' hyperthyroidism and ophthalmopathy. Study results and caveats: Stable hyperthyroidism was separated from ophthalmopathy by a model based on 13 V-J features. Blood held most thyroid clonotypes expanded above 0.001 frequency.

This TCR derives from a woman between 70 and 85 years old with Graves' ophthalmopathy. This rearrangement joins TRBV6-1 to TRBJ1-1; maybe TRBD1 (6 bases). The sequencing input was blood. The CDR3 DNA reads TGTGCCAGCAGCCTAGACAGGATGAACACTGAAGCTTTCTTT. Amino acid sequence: CASSLDRMNTEAFF.